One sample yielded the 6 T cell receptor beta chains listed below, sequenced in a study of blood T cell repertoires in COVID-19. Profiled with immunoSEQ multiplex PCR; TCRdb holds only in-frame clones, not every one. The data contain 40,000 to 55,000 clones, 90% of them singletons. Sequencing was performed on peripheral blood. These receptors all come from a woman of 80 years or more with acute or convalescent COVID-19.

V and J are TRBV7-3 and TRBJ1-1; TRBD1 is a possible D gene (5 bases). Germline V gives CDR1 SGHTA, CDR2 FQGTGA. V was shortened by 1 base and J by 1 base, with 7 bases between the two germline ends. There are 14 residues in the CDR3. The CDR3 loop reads CASSLMGGNTEAFF. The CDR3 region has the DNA TGTGCCAGCAGCTTAATGGGGGGGAACACTGAAGCTTTCTTT.

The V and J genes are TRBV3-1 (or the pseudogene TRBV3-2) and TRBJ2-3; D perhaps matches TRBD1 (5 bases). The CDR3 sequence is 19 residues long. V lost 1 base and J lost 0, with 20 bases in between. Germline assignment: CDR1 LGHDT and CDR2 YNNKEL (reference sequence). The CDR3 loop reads CASSQVGLEGATSTDTQYF. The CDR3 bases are TGTGCCAGCAGCCAAGTGGGGCTAGAAGGGGCCACTAGCACAGATACGCAGTATTTT.

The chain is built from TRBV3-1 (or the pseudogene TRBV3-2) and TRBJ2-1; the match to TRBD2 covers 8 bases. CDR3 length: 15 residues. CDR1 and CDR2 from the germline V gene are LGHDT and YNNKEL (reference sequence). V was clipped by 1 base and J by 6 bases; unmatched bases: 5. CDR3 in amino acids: CASSQGSGGRNEQFF. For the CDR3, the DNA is TGTGCCAGCAGCCAAGGCAGCGGGGGTCGCAATGAGCAGTTCTTC.

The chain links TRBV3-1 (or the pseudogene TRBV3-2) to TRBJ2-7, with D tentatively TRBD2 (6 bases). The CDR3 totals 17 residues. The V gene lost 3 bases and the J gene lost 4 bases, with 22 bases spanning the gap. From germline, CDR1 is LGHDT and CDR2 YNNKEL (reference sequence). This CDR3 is CASSQAPKWEVKYEQYF. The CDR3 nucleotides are TGTGCCAGCAGCCAGGCCCCCAAGTGGGAGGTAAAGTACGAGCAGTACTTC.

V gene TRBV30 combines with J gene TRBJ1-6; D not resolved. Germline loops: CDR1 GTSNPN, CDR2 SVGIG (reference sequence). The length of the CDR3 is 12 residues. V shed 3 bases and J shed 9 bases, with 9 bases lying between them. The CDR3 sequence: CAWSLRGSPLHF. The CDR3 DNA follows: TGTGCCTGGAGCCTCCGGGGTTCACCCCTCCACTTT.

The CDR3 coding sequence is TGCGCCAGCAGCCAGGTAGCGGGGGGCTACGAGCAGTACTTC. It specifies CASSQVAGGYEQYF. The chain combines TRBV4-1 with TRBJ2-7, with 10 bases fitting TRBD2. The CDR3 consists of 14 residues. V lost 3 bases to trimming and J lost 3 bases; unmatched junction nucleotides: 2. The germline CDR1 and CDR2 sequences are MGHRA and YSYEKL.